Each of the 22 T cell receptor beta chains below was sequenced from the same sample in a study of early T cells in non-severe SARS-CoV-2 infection. TCRdb re-derived calls from the 5' RACE reads in MiXCR, one entry per CDR3 protein. This repertoire shows 55,000 to 80,000 distinct CDR3 sequences, more than 9% found once; its top ten account for 3% to 4%. Sequenced material: whole blood. All receptors derive from an adult who was a healthcare worker with PCR-confirmed SARS-CoV-2 infection or an uninfected control (not recorded which).

This clonotype came up many times. The CDR3 bases are TGTGCCAGCAGAACCCAGCGGGACAATGAGCAGTTCTTC. Protein sequence: CASRTQRDNEQFF. V is TRBV11-1 and J is TRBJ2-1; tentative D call: TRBD2 (6 bases). V lost 6 bases and J 5 bases, leaving 11 bases between the germline ends. The V gene's germline CDR1 is SGHAT and CDR2 FQDESV (reference sequence). The CDR3 loop spans 13 amino acids.

This clonotype occurred a few times. The rearrangement uses TRBV30 and TRBJ1-1; D is unresolved. V was trimmed by 8 bases and J by 4 bases, leaving 5 bases between them. CDR1 GTSNPN and CDR2 SVGIG come from the germline V gene (reference sequence). The CDR3 loop spans 9 amino acids. This chain's CDR3 is CAVGTEAFF. In DNA form, the CDR3 reads TGTGCCGTGGGCACTGAAGCTTTCTTT.

The chain joins TRBV2 to TRBJ2-2; D is possibly TRBD2 (7 bases). This CDR3 is 15 amino acids long. V dropped 6 bases and J dropped 5 bases, with 16 bases sitting between them. Looked up from germline, CDR1 is SNHLY and CDR2 is FYNNEI. The CDR3 bases are TGTGCCAGCAGCCACGGGGGGCTGGGAACCGGGGAGCTGTTTTTT. Encoded protein: CASSHGGLGTGELFF.

The table lists this clonotype with many counts. The gene calls are TRBV5-4 and TRBJ1-4; unclear D gene. Trimming took 1 base from V and 4 from J, leaving 11 bases between them. This CDR3 region has 15 residues. Germline loops: CDR1 SGHNT, CDR2 YYREEE (reference sequence). The CDR3 loop is CASSLYGIGNEKLFF. The CDR3 coding sequence is TGTGCCAGCAGCTTGTATGGGATTGGTAATGAAAAACTGTTTTTT.

This clonotype turned up a few times. The rearrangement uses TRBV3-1 and TRBJ2-5; D is unresolved. Per germline, CDR1 LGHDT and CDR2 YNNKEL (reference sequence). Trimming pared 1 base from V and 5 bases from J, leaving 14 bases between. The CDR3 runs to 15 residues. CDR3 in amino acids: CASSQGEYRLETQYF. The DNA of the CDR3 is TGTGCCAGCAGCCAAGGAGAATACCGCCTGGAGACCCAGTACTTC.

This clonotype has a handful of counts. The genes are TRBV5-1 and TRBJ2-1, with 7 bases fitting TRBD2. Germline V gives CDR1 SGHRS, CDR2 YFSETQ. V lost 0 bases, J lost 7 bases, and 7 bases stayed unmatched. CDR3 length: 15 residues. Here the CDR3 DNA reads TGCGCCAGCAGCTTGGATCCTAGCGGTCGGAATGAGCAGTTCTTC. Translated, it gives CASSLDPSGRNEQFF. The full variable domain, rest sourced from reference TRBV5-1 and TRBJ2-1, is KAGVTQTPRYLIKTRGQQVTLSCSPISGHRSVSWYQQTPGQGLQFLFEYFSETQRNKGNFPGRFSGRQFSNSRSEMNVSTLELGDSALYLCASSLDPSGRNEQFFGPGTRLTVL.

This clonotype has just a few counts. V is TRBV27 and J is TRBJ2-7; 10 bases map to TRBD1. The CDR3 is 16 residues long. Germline loops: CDR1 MNHEY, CDR2 SMNVEV (reference sequence). V lost 6 bases to trimming and J lost 5 bases; unmatched junction nucleotides: 13. CDR3 residues: CASSPDRGALPNEQYF. The CDR3 DNA reads TGTGCCAGCAGCCCGGACAGGGGGGCTCTACCCAACGAGCAGTACTTC.

This clonotype was seen repeatedly, ten times or more. A junction boundary mismatches the germline segment, possibly from a read error. The chain couples TRBV7-7 to TRBJ2-5; the D is unclear. The CDR3 is made up of 13 amino acids. The V gene's germline CDR1 is SSHAT and CDR2 FNYEAQ (reference sequence). This chain's CDR3 is CASSLGLEETQYF. CDR3 coding DNA: TGTGCTAGCAGCTTAGGCCTAGAAGAGACCCAGTACTTC.

This chain joins TRBV27 and TRBJ2-2; unclear D gene. The V end was cut by 8 bases, the J end by 4 bases, with 5 bases between. Germline V gene lookup returns CDR1 MNHEY and CDR2 SMNVEV (reference sequence). CDR3 length: 11 amino acids. Here the CDR3 DNA reads TGTGCCAGCCCTGGCACCGGGGAGCTGTTTTTT. It codes for CASPGTGELFF.

Ten or more counts support this clonotype. The chain has TRBV5-5 and TRBJ1-5; D is unresolved. V was cut by 2 bases and J by 3 bases, with 9 bases left in between. The CDR3 spans 14 residues. CDR1 is SGHKS and CDR2 is YYEKEE in the germline V gene (reference sequence). Here the CDR3 reads CASSFDRLNQPQHF. The CDR3, as DNA: TGTGCCAGCAGCTTTGATCGACTCAATCAGCCCCAGCATTTT.

This clonotype came up many times. This sequence joins TRBV4-1 and TRBJ2-1; 10 nucleotides agree with TRBD2. Germline CDR1 reads MGHRA; CDR2 reads YSYEKL. The CDR3 contains 15 residues. V gave up 6 bases and J gave up 1 base; unmatched junction bases: 3. The CDR3 sequence is CASSSTSGSYNEQFF. The CDR3 nucleotides are TGCGCCAGCAGTTCGACTAGCGGGTCCTACAATGAGCAGTTCTTC.

This clonotype was picked up many times. The V call is TRBV29-1, the J call TRBJ1-2; D gene uncertain. CDR1 is SQVTM and CDR2 is ANQGSEA in the germline V gene. The length of the CDR3 is 14 residues. The V and J ends lost 4 bases and 4 bases respectively, with 16 bases between them. In DNA form, the CDR3 reads TGCAGCGTTGCTGACCAGGACCTATTCTATGGCTACACCTTC. Its translation: CSVADQDLFYGYTF.

This clonotype was recorded at least ten times. The chain joins TRBV20-1 to TRBJ1-1, with D perhaps matching TRBD1 (5 bases). CDR3 length equals 15 residues. Trimming took 0 bases from V and 10 from J, leaving 21 bases between them. The germline V gene has CDR1 DFQATT and CDR2 SNEGSKA (reference sequence). CDR3 region: CSARDPPRGRGGAFF. The DNA for the CDR3 is TGCAGTGCTAGAGATCCCCCGCGTGGACGGGGGGGAGCTTTCTTT.

This clonotype was seen more than once but under ten times. The chain is built from TRBV7-2 and TRBJ2-5; the match to TRBD1 covers 7 bases. Germline V lookup: CDR1 SGHTA, CDR2 FQGNSA. CDR3 size: 15 residues. The trim removed 5 bases at V and 0 bases at J, leaving 6 bases unmatched. The CDR3 reads CASSTMQGDQETQYF. DNA of the CDR3: TGTGCCAGCAGCACCATGCAGGGGGACCAAGAGACCCAGTACTTC.

This clonotype was observed many times. The rearrangement uses TRBV29-1 and TRBJ1-1; 9 bases agree with TRBD1. The CDR3 length is 16 residues. Germline CDR1 SQVTM, CDR2 ANQGSEA. J gave up 0 bases and V 7 bases, and 12 bases lay outside the gene matches. CDR3 DNA sequence: TGCAGCGCCCTAGGACAGGGGAGGACCATGAACACTGAAGCTTTCTTT. Translating it yields CSALGQGRTMNTEAFF. The full variable domain, its missing parts supplied by reference TRBV29-1 and TRBJ1-1, is SAVISQKPSRDICQRGTSLTIQCQVDSQVTMMFWYRQQPGQSLTLIATANQGSEATYESGFVIDKFPISRPNLTFSTLTVSNMSPEDSSIYLCSALGQGRTMNTEAFFGQGTRLTVV.

This clonotype was picked up many times. The rearrangement joins TRBV7-9 to TRBJ2-3; D is unresolved. CDR3 size: 12 residues. Germline loops: CDR1 SEHNR, CDR2 FQNEAQ (reference sequence). V lost 8 bases, J lost 0 bases, and 6 bases lay in between. CDR3 sequence (DNA): TGTGCCAGCTCCGGGAGCACAGATACGCAGTATTTT. This encodes CASSGSTDTQYF.

This clonotype showed up just a few times. The chain links TRBV10-2 to TRBJ1-1; the match to TRBD1 covers 7 bases. The CDR3 is 16 amino acids. Trimming removed 6 bases from V and 1 base from J; junction bases left unmatched: 11. Germline V gene sequence: CDR1 WSHSY, CDR2 SAAADI. CDR3 amino acids: CASRETGSRSNTEAFF. CDR3 in DNA: TGCGCCAGCAGGGAGACAGGGTCGAGGTCGAACACTGAAGCTTTCTTT.

This clonotype was counted at least ten times. The J gene is TRBJ2-7, the V gene TRBV18; TRBD1 agrees at 7 bases. Germline V gene lookup returns CDR1 KGHSH and CDR2 LQKENI. V gave up 3 bases and J gave up 1 base; unmatched junction bases: 9. The CDR3 sequence is 16 residues long. As DNA, the CDR3 is TGTGCCAGCTCACCCGCGAACAGGGGCCAGTCCTACGAGCAGTACTTC. Translating it yields CASSPANRGQSYEQYF.

At least ten counts were recorded for this clonotype. The chain has TRBV11-2 and TRBJ2-1; 13 bases map to TRBD2. The CDR3 totals 15 residues. Germline CDR1 is SGHAT and CDR2 is FQNNGV. The ends lost 4 bases at V and 7 bases at J; junction bases unmatched: 4. The CDR3 is CASSWTSGGFNEQFF. The CDR3 bases are TGTGCCAGCAGCTGGACTAGCGGGGGATTTAATGAGCAGTTCTTC.

The table lists this clonotype with many counts. This sequence joins TRBV11-3 and TRBJ2-1, with 7 bases lining up with TRBD2. Trimming cost V 0 bases and J 7 bases; bases outside gene matches: 12. CDR1 and CDR2 (germline): SGHNT, YENEEA. This CDR3 spans 17 amino acids. The CDR3 loop is CASSLDEAGPLGNEQFF. The CDR3 DNA reads as TGTGCCAGCAGCTTAGATGAAGCGGGGCCATTGGGTAATGAGCAGTTCTTC.

This clonotype was seen ten or more times. The rearrangement links TRBV5-6 to TRBJ2-3; D ambiguous. This CDR3 is 12 amino acids long. The V and J ends lost 4 bases and 6 bases respectively, with 9 bases between them. Germline CDR1 reads SGHDT; CDR2 reads YYEEEE. DNA of the CDR3: TGTGCCAGCAGCGGAGTGGGGGATACGCAGTATTTT. Its protein is CASSGVGDTQYF.

This clonotype has more than one count but fewer than ten. The CDR3 loop is CASSPVAADTQYF. The CDR3 DNA follows: TGTGCCAGCAGCCCCGTGGCGGCGGATACGCAGTATTTT. J is TRBJ2-3 and V is TRBV5-6, with D uncertain. CDR3 size: 13 residues. V was trimmed by 4 bases and J by 6 bases, leaving 12 bases between them. Germline V CDR1 and CDR2: SGHDT, YYEEEE. Drawing the rest from reference TRBV5-6 and TRBJ2-3, the complete variable domain is DAGVTQSPTHLIKTRGQQVTLRCSPKSGHDTVSWYQQALGQGPQFIFQYYEEEERQRGNFPDRFSGHQFPNYSSELNVNALLLGDSALYLCASSPVAADTQYFGPGTRLTVL.